Shown below are 7 T cell receptor beta chains from a single sample sequenced in a study of blood T cell repertoires in COVID-19. Repertoires were generated with immunoSEQ multiplex PCR, while TCRdb's copy carries only in-frame clones and drops some. The sample consists of about 670,000 clones, approximately 90% of them appearing once. The sequencing input was peripheral blood. The receptors shown here come from a woman aged 18-29 years with acute or convalescent COVID-19.

This clone was seen only once. The J gene is TRBJ1-4, the V gene TRBV15; 7 nucleotides line up with TRBD1. This CDR3 has 16 residues. Germline V gives CDR1 LNHNV, CDR2 YYDKDF (reference sequence). With V trimmed by 2 bases and J by 8 bases, 11 bases remained unmatched. Written as DNA, the CDR3 is TGTGCCACCAGCAGAAACTTACCGGGACAGAGAGAAAAACTGTTTTTT. This encodes CATSRNLPGQREKLFF.

The V and J genes are TRBV5-1 and TRBJ2-3, with D possibly TRBD1 on 6 matching bases. The CDR3 sequence is 16 residues long. V was cut by 2 bases and J by 3 bases, with 16 bases left in between. Germline V CDR1 and CDR2: SGHRS, YFSETQ. The chain's CDR3 is CASSFLDRGRTDTQYF. CDR3 nucleotides: TGCGCCAGCAGCTTCTTGGACAGAGGTCGAACAGATACGCAGTATTTT.

V gene TRBV4-1 combines with J gene TRBJ1-2; D is uncertain. Per germline, CDR1 MGHRA and CDR2 YSYEKL. Trimming cost V 1 base and J 5 bases, with 8 bases left between them. The CDR3 spans 13 residues. The CDR3 sequence: CASSQGGIYGYTF. CDR3 coding DNA: TGCGCCAGCAGCCAAGGAGGCATATATGGCTACACCTTC.

The rearrangement uses TRBV12-3 or TRBV12-4 and TRBJ2-1, with D possibly matching TRBD2 (5 bases). Trimming removed 6 bases at V and 2 bases at J, with 8 bases between. The CDR3 sequence is 13 residues long. Written as DNA, the CDR3 is TGTGCCAGCAGCTCGGGGACCTACAATGAGCAGTTCTTC. Encoded protein: CASSSGTYNEQFF.

The chain is built from TRBV5-6 and TRBJ1-5; possible D gene TRBD1, 6 bases. From germline, CDR1 is SGHDT and CDR2 YYEEEE. V shed 4 bases and J shed 0 bases, with 14 bases lying between them. The CDR3 spans 16 residues. CDR3 sequence reads: CASSARQVGSNQPQHF. In nucleotides, the CDR3 is TGTGCCAGCAGCGCAAGACAGGTTGGTAGCAATCAGCCCCAGCATTTT.

This clone appeared a single time. V gene TRBV5-6 combines with J gene TRBJ1-2; TRBD1 matches 8 bases. V was clipped by 5 bases and J by 5 bases; unmatched bases: 14. CDR1 is SGHDT and CDR2 is YYEEEE in the germline V gene. The CDR3 totals 16 residues. CDR3 loop: CASSLLASGGGYGYTF. DNA for the CDR3: TGTGCCAGCAGTTTACTTGCCTCAGGGGGCGGGTATGGCTACACCTTC.

The rearrangement links TRBV19 to TRBJ2-7; D is ambiguous. CDR3 length: 14 residues. Germline assignment: CDR1 LNHDA and CDR2 SQIVND (reference sequence). V shed 6 bases and J shed 0 bases, with 12 bases lying between them. CDR3 sequence: CASRGHGSSYEQYF. The CDR3 nucleotides are TGTGCCAGTAGGGGCCATGGGTCCTCCTACGAGCAGTACTTC.